These 28 T cell receptor beta chains share one sample of origin, sequenced in a study of cytotoxic CD8 clonotypes in ibrutinib-treated CLL. Only in-frame clones appear in the TCRdb table, and some are missing; sequencing was by immunoSEQ multiplex PCR. The sample comprises around 150,000 clones, nearly 90% of which are singletons, and around 3% rests with the top ten. This sample comprised PBMCs, obtained at disease progression, from a patient treated with ibrutinib. The source of these receptors is a human donor with chronic lymphocytic leukemia.

This sequence joins TRBV27 and TRBJ2-1; D is possibly TRBD2 (5 bases). This CDR3 is built from 15 residues. Germline CDR1 is MNHEY and CDR2 is SMNVEV (reference sequence). V was clipped by 5 bases and J by 3 bases, with 14 bases between them. CDR3 coding DNA: TGTGCCAGCAGTCGTCGGGAAGCAAACTACAATGAGCAGTTCTTC. Translated, it gives CASSRREANYNEQFF.

This clone was seen once. This CDR3 reads CASSSPTGERPGNTIYF. For the CDR3, the DNA is TGTGCCAGCAGCTCTCCTACAGGGGAGAGACCTGGAAACACCATATATTTT. The chain is built from TRBV5-6 and TRBJ1-3, with 7 bases identical to TRBD1. Germline CDR1 and CDR2: SGHDT and YYEEEE. J was trimmed by 2 bases and V by 3 bases; bases with no gene match: 11. The CDR3 is made up of 17 amino acids. Based on the CDR3 plus reference TRBV5-6 and TRBJ1-3, the full variable domain is DAGVTQSPTHLIKTRGQQVTLRCSPKSGHDTVSWYQQALGQGPQFIFQYYEEEERQRGNFPDRFSGHQFPNYSSELNVNALLLGDSALYLCASSSPTGERPGNTIYFGEGSWLTVV.

The chain couples TRBV7-9 to TRBJ1-5; 8 bases match TRBD1. Germline-derived CDR1 and CDR2 are SEHNR and FQNEAQ (reference sequence). The CDR3 covers 18 residues. Unmatched junction bases numbered 9, after V lost 2 bases and J lost 0 bases. CDR3 residues: CASSLFLRQGSSNQPQHF. CDR3 bases: TGTGCCAGCAGCTTATTTTTGAGACAGGGGAGTAGCAATCAGCCCCAGCATTTT.

The V and J genes are TRBV10-3 and TRBJ2-7, with D possibly matching TRBD1 (6 bases). Trimming cost V 0 bases and J 3 bases, with 9 bases left between them. The CDR3 totals 14 residues. The V gene's germline CDR1 is ENHRY and CDR2 SYGVKD. CDR3 amino acids: CAISESGGHYEQYF. CDR3 nucleotides: TGTGCCATCAGTGAGTCAGGGGGTCACTACGAGCAGTACTTC.

J is TRBJ2-1 and V is TRBV7-3; 8 bases match TRBD2. This CDR3 contains 16 residues. J was trimmed by 9 bases and V by 1 base; bases with no gene match: 11. CDR1 and CDR2 from the germline V gene are SGHTA and FQGTGA. The CDR3 DNA is TGTGCCAGCAGCTTAATCGGGGCCGGGAGGGCCGGTGAGCAGTTCTTC. Its protein product is CASSLIGAGRAGEQFF.

The chain couples TRBV9 to TRBJ2-3, with 11 bases matching TRBD2. The V and J ends lost 1 base and 6 bases, in that order; junction bases with no gene match: 7. CDR1 is SGDLS, CDR2 YYNGEE, per germline. The CDR3 length is 16 residues. The CDR3 sequence is CASSVLAGGPSDTQYF. DNA for the CDR3: TGTGCCAGCAGCGTATTAGCGGGAGGGCCTTCTGATACGCAGTATTTT.

There are a few counts of this clone. The CDR3 DNA follows: TGTGCCAGCAGCTTGCGGGGGGCGGGAACTGAAGCTTTCTTT. Its translation is CASSLRGAGTEAFF. The genes are TRBV5-5 and TRBJ1-1, with D possibly TRBD1 on 6 matching bases. Germline values: CDR1 SGHKS, CDR2 YYEKEE (reference sequence). Trimming removed 1 base from V and 5 bases from J, with 12 bases in between. The CDR3 is 14 amino acids.

V gene TRBV6-4 combines with J gene TRBJ2-2, with TRBD1 matching 9 bases. From germline, CDR1 is MRHNA and CDR2 SNTAGT. This CDR3 spans 18 amino acids. The V segment lost 0 bases and the J segment 4 bases; nucleotides outside the gene matches: 9. CDR3: CASSDSTTGGESTGELFF. The CDR3 DNA sequence: TGTGCCAGCAGTGACTCAACCACAGGGGGCGAGTCCACCGGGGAGCTGTTTTTT.

CDR3 in DNA: TGTGCCTGGAACAAAGGACAACTGAACACTGAAGCTTTCTTT. Protein: CAWNKGQLNTEAFF. This chain connects TRBV30 to TRBJ1-1, with D perhaps TRBD1 (5 bases). Germline values: CDR1 GTSNPN, CDR2 SVGIG (reference sequence). The CDR3 length is 14 residues. V lost 4 bases to trimming and J lost 0 bases, with 12 bases between them.

The chain links TRBV9 to TRBJ2-1, with 13 bases that match TRBD2. The CDR3 is 21 residues long. The ends lost 0 bases at V and 2 bases at J; junction bases unmatched: 14. In germline, CDR1 is SGDLS, CDR2 YYNGEE. The CDR3 sequence is CASSVGQTGTSGTRAYNEQFF. CDR3 in DNA: TGTGCCAGCAGCGTAGGTCAGACCGGGACTAGCGGGACGCGAGCCTACAATGAGCAGTTCTTC.

The chain uses TRBV9 and TRBJ2-1, with 11 bases matching TRBD2. This CDR3 has 16 residues. V lost 7 bases and J lost 0; bases outside the gene matches: 6. CDR1 SGDLS and CDR2 YYNGEE come from the germline V gene. The CDR3 protein is CASLLAGGRSYNEQFF. The CDR3 nucleotides are TGTGCCAGCCTCCTAGCGGGAGGTCGCTCCTACAATGAGCAGTTCTTC.

This chain joins TRBV27 and TRBJ2-7, with 9 bases that match TRBD1. Per germline, CDR1 MNHEY and CDR2 SMNVEV (reference sequence). V shed 4 bases, J shed 5 bases, and the junction held 6 bases outside the gene matches. The CDR3 spans 14 residues. CDR3 sequence (DNA): TGTGCCAGCAGTTCCCGACAGGGGGTCCACGAGCAGTACTTC. This gives the protein CASSSRQGVHEQYF.

This clone was counted once. The chain links TRBV14 to TRBJ1-2, with TRBD1 as a possible D gene (5 bases). Germline CDR1 reads SGHDN; CDR2 reads FVKESK. This CDR3 has 14 residues. Trimming pared 4 bases from V and 8 bases from J, leaving 17 bases between. The CDR3 is CASSLGRLPGGYTF. CDR3 nucleotide sequence: TGTGCCAGCAGCCTGGGACGCCTCCCCGGGGGCTACACCTTC.

The chain employs TRBV7-9 and TRBJ2-1; 12 bases are shared with TRBD2. Germline trimming cut 5 bases from V and 1 base from J; bases unmatched to any gene: 3. The CDR3 spans 16 residues. From germline, CDR1 is SEHNR and CDR2 FQNEAQ (reference sequence). CDR3 sequence: CASSPLAGGSYNEQFF. CDR3 in DNA: TGTGCCAGCAGCCCGCTAGCGGGAGGGTCCTACAATGAGCAGTTCTTC.

The chain employs TRBV5-1 and TRBJ2-1; 7 nucleotides line up with TRBD2. The V segment lost 1 base and the J segment 3 bases; nucleotides outside the gene matches: 4. The CDR3 is made up of 15 amino acids. Germline lookup yields CDR1 SGHRS and CDR2 YFSETQ. In DNA, the CDR3 is TGCGCCAGCAGCTTGTCTAGCGGTCTCTACAATGAGCAGTTCTTC. Its translation: CASSLSSGLYNEQFF.

V is TRBV19 and J is TRBJ2-1; 8 bases align to TRBD2. CDR1 and CDR2 (germline): LNHDA, SQIVND (reference sequence). V dropped 3 bases and J dropped 4; count of bases not matched to a gene: 8. The CDR3 loop spans 16 amino acids. The CDR3: CASSIQTGGPYNEQFF. CDR3 bases: TGTGCCAGTAGTATTCAGACGGGAGGGCCTTACAATGAGCAGTTCTTC.

The genes are TRBV30 and TRBJ2-3; 10 nucleotides align to TRBD1. CDR1 GTSNPN and CDR2 SVGIG come from the germline V gene (reference sequence). The CDR3 contains 16 residues. The CDR3 loop reads CALTTRDRGSTDTQYF. CDR3 sequence (DNA): TGTGCTTTAACCACCCGGGACAGGGGAAGCACAGATACGCAGTATTTT.

The chain employs TRBV4-2 and TRBJ1-1; D is perhaps TRBD1 (6 bases). There are 21 residues in the CDR3. V lost 0 bases, J lost 3 bases, and 29 bases lay in between. Germline assignment: CDR1 LGHNA and CDR2 YNFKEQ. The CDR3 protein is CASSQDRIPKRWGRQDTEAFF. The CDR3 DNA follows: TGTGCCAGCAGCCAAGATCGGATCCCGAAAAGGTGGGGGAGACAGGACACTGAAGCTTTCTTT.

The V call is TRBV5-1, the J call TRBJ2-5; D unresolved. Germline-derived CDR1 and CDR2 are SGHRS and YFSETQ. The V end was cut by 0 bases, the J end by 2 bases, with 8 bases between. This CDR3 comprises 14 residues. The chain's CDR3 is CASSLVVGQETQYF. CDR3 sequence (DNA): TGCGCCAGCAGCTTGGTAGTGGGTCAAGAGACCCAGTACTTC.

This chain uses TRBV5-1 with TRBJ1-5, with 7 positions matching TRBD1. This CDR3 has 14 amino acids. Per the germline V gene, CDR1 is SGHRS and CDR2 is YFSETQ. V gave up 4 bases and J gave up 6 bases; unmatched junction bases: 7. CDR3 protein: CASSPGGKGQPQHF. The CDR3 coding sequence is TGCGCCAGCAGCCCAGGGGGGAAGGGTCAGCCCCAGCATTTT.

To note about this clone: One end of the junction does not line up with germline, which may come from a read error. J is TRBJ1-5 and V is TRBV9; D perhaps matches TRBD1 (5 bases). The germline V gene encodes CDR1 SGDLS and CDR2 YYNGEE. The CDR3 spans 11 residues. CDR3 loop: CASSKGGGEDF. Here the CDR3 DNA reads TGTGCCAGCAGCAAAGGTGGGGGGGAGGATTTT.

The CDR3 loop is CASSVGPEYQPQHF. For the CDR3, the DNA is TGTGCCAGCAGCGTAGGTCCAGAATATCAGCCCCAGCATTTT. The gene calls are TRBV9 and TRBJ1-5; D is unresolved. Germline V gene data show CDR1 as SGDLS and CDR2 as YYNGEE. The V end lost 0 bases, the J end lost 5 bases, and 9 bases lay between the germline ends. The CDR3 contains 14 residues.

V gene TRBV7-9 combines with J gene TRBJ1-1; possibly TRBD1 for D (5 bases). The CDR3 extends over 14 amino acids. Germline CDR1 SEHNR, CDR2 FQNEAQ (reference sequence). V was shortened by 3 bases and J by 1 base, with 9 bases between the two germline ends. For the CDR3, the DNA is TGTGCCAGCAGCTTGGGGGACGGGAACACTGAAGCTTTCTTT. This sequence encodes CASSLGDGNTEAFF.

The genes are TRBV14 and TRBJ1-6, with D hard to call. Germline-derived CDR1 and CDR2 are SGHDN and FVKESK. CDR3 length: 15 amino acids. V was shortened by 4 bases and J by 3 bases, with 10 bases between the two germline ends. This chain's CDR3 is CASSPPGLYNSPLHF. The CDR3 DNA reads as TGTGCCAGCAGCCCCCCAGGCCTCTATAATTCACCCCTCCACTTT.

The CDR3 region is CASSISGAGGYTF. The CDR3 bases are TGTGCCAGTAGTATTTCCGGGGCGGGAGGCTACACCTTC. This sequence joins TRBV19 and TRBJ1-2; D might be TRBD1 (5 bases). The CDR3 totals 13 residues. With 3 bases removed from V and 8 bases from J, the gap between germline ends came to 13 bases. Germline CDR1 reads LNHDA; CDR2 reads SQIVND (reference sequence).

The J gene is TRBJ2-7, the V gene TRBV11-2; TRBD1 agrees at 8 bases. From germline, CDR1 is SGHAT and CDR2 FQNNGV. This CDR3 has 17 amino acids. The V gene end was trimmed by 1 base and the J gene end by 4 bases; junction bases not matched to a gene: 12. The CDR3 loop reads CASSLGLTGTGPYEQYF. In DNA form, the CDR3 reads TGTGCCAGCAGCTTAGGCCTAACCGGGACAGGACCTTACGAGCAGTACTTC.

This clone appeared once. The V and J genes are TRBV30 and TRBJ2-5; a weak D match, TRBD2 (5 bases). The CDR3 is 15 residues long. The germline V gene has CDR1 GTSNPN and CDR2 SVGIG (reference sequence). V lost 3 bases and J lost 3, with 17 bases in between. CDR3 loop: CAWSGSSGREETQYF. In DNA, the CDR3 is TGTGCCTGGAGCGGGTCGAGCGGAAGGGAAGAGACCCAGTACTTC.

This clone is a singleton in its sample. The chain links TRBV18 to TRBJ2-7; a weak D match, TRBD2 (6 bases). The germline gives CDR1 KGHSH, CDR2 LQKENI. V was pared by 4 bases and J by 4 bases, with 20 bases between. The CDR3 totals 16 residues. The CDR3 loop reads CASSLTGGGSQYEQYF. As DNA, the CDR3 is TGTGCCAGCTCACTTACTGGTGGGGGGTCTCAATACGAGCAGTACTTC.